These T cell receptor beta chains were read from a single sample in a study of T cell responses to AZD1222 COVID-19 vaccine. The data were produced by immunoSEQ multiplex PCR, yet TCRdb's version contains in-frame clones alone and is incomplete. The table includes 130,000 or so clones, more than 80% detected once. Source: peripheral blood, taken 28 days after the second dose of the MenACWY control vaccine. The receptors were sampled from an adult who received the MenACWY meningococcal vaccine as a control. Both conserved end residues are trimmed from each CDR3. Each record gives: clone size, V gene, CDR3 protein. Clone size is shown for a subset of rows, as once, few, many or a class of expanded clone.

abundance: NA; v_gene: TRBV7-6; CDR3aa: ASSPGLAGRGEQY
abundance: NA; v_gene: TRBV5-4; CDR3aa: ASSFDRAREQY
abundance: NA; v_gene: TRBV28; CDR3aa: ASSLTGLAVSYEQY
abundance: NA; v_gene: TRBV28; CDR3aa: ASRGTGAGANVLT
abundance: NA; v_gene: TRBV27; CDR3aa: ASSARLAQYNEQF
abundance: NA; v_gene: TRBV27; CDR3aa: ASSLVDRINSPLH
abundance: NA; v_gene: TRBV5-1; CDR3aa: ASSPIFGEQY
abundance: NA; v_gene: TRBV28; CDR3aa: ASSLGGGAPYGYT
abundance: NA; v_gene: TRBV6-5; CDR3aa: ASRTPSGGQETQY
abundance: NA; v_gene: TRBV29-1; CDR3aa: SAWGRGRGDTQY
abundance: NA; v_gene: TRBV28; CDR3aa: ASSLQDSPLH
abundance: NA; v_gene: TRBV25-1; CDR3aa: ASRRQEITEAF
abundance: NA; v_gene: TRBV10-1; CDR3aa: ASSESRGSVYEQY
abundance: once; v_gene: TRBV7-9; CDR3aa: ASSPLSATDSNQPQH
abundance: NA; v_gene: TRBV7-2; CDR3aa: ASSFPQGFDNQPQH